This T cell receptor (beta chain) was recovered during a study of cytomegalovirus exposure and HLA in healthy donors. Study-wide context: Among the roughly 400 donors who were genotyped, about 84% fell in the genetic ancestry cluster that is associated with self-reported Caucasian donors. Study observations and caveats: Within an earlier analysis, most TCR beta V segments proved productive either about 90% or about 30% of the time. Later work associated roughly 17,000 TCR beta sequences with HLA alleles at 0.05 false discovery rate. What a later analysis reportedly showed was that an Asian-associated ancestry cluster had fewer N-insertions than the 666-donor mean.

Germline-derived CDR1 and CDR2 are SGHTA and FQGTGA. The CDR3 runs 13 residues. V lost 8 bases and J lost 5, with 10 bases in between. Researchers ran the PCR with 60 Vbeta and 13 Jbeta primers. The repertoire was sequenced with immunoSEQ multiplex PCR; TCRdb's copy has only in-frame clones and lacks some. The data hold about 97,000 clones, with more than 80% observed a single time. Note on this clone: Its antigen remains unidentified.

Material: PBMCs. The rearrangement links TRBV7-3 to TRBJ1-6, with a weak D call TRBD1 (5 bases). The TCR comes from a man aged 25-45 years in good health and CMV-seronegative. DNA of the CDR3: TGTGCCAGCTCGACAGAAAATAATTCACCCCTCCACTTT. Translation: CASSTENNSPLHF. Full variable domain (outside the CDR3, taken from reference TRBV7-3 and TRBJ1-6): GAGVSQTPSNKVTEKGKYVELRCDPISGHTALYWYRQSLGQGPEFLIYFQGTGAADDSGLPNDRFFAVRPEGSVSTLKIQRTERGDSAVYLCASSTENNSPLHFGNGTRLTVT.